The T cell receptor beta chain under discussion was sequenced for a study of blood T cell repertoires in COVID-19. Study summary: The origin of the acute and convalescent COVID-19 samples was the United States, Italy and Spain.

Authors' data handling: Reference gene primer amplification gave nucleated cell count estimates. Clones were read by immunoSEQ multiplex PCR, and TCRdb kept only the in-frame ones, dropping some. That table is the source of V, J and clone size, and D and trimming were worked out from the DNA. The profile shows 150,000 to 200,000 clones, approximately 90% of them singletons. Germline lookup yields CDR1 KGHDR and CDR2 SFDVKD. The CDR3 runs to 13 residues. Trimming took 6 bases from V and 6 from J, leaving 11 bases between them. The chain recombines TRBV24-1 with TRBJ2-1, with a tentative D call TRBD1 (5 bases). Sequenced: peripheral blood. The clonotype was recovered from a human donor in a cohort sampled during active COVID-19. The CDR3 bases are TGTGCCACCAGTTCATGGGGCGGCAATGAGCAGTTCTTC. It is translated as CATSSWGGNEQFF.